Described below is a single TCR beta chain sequence and its context. One junction end does not reproduce the germline sequence, and a read error may be involved. The CDR3 end is not reached by the read, which stops 3 residues before it; the germline J gene fills it in. The sample is drawn from a study of T cells in women clearing cervical HPV infection. Looking at the study overall: Blood came at first lesion visit for cases, post-clearance for controls.

Genomic DNA, averaging approximately 1,200 ng per sample, yielded TCR beta CDR3 via immunoSEQ. The data were produced by immunoSEQ multiplex PCR, yet TCRdb's version contains in-frame clones alone and is incomplete. This specimen shows about 34,000 clones; the ten leading clones hold roughly 1.3%. CDR1 LNHDA and CDR2 SQIVND come from the germline V gene (reference sequence). CDR3 size: 15 residues. What was sequenced was blood buffy coat. The receptor comes from a woman between 18 and 69 years old with a cervical HPV16 infection that either progressed to CIN3+ or cleared (not recorded which). J is TRBJ1-1 and V is TRBV19, with D possibly matching TRBD1 (6 bases). The part of the CDR3 DNA that was read is TGTGCCAGTAGCATAGGACAGATAGAGGTCACTGAA. Its protein is CASSIGQIEVTE. The whole CDR3 sequence is CASSIGQIEVTEAFF.